This T cell receptor (beta chain) was sequenced in a study of blood T cell repertoires in COVID-19. Study summary: Specimens from acute and convalescent COVID-19 originated in the United States, Italy and Spain. Sources were T cells, B-cell-depleted T cells, or PBMCs; the material itself was cDNA or gDNA.

Germline V CDR1 and CDR2: GTSNPN, SVGIG (reference sequence). The CDR3 is made up of 14 amino acids. Trimming stripped 3 bases from V and 0 bases from J, with 8 bases between. As processed by the authors: Reference gene primer amplification in the assay estimated nucleated cell counts. The protocol was immunoSEQ multiplex PCR, while the TCRdb copy is restricted to in-frame clones and leaves out a portion. The D gene and trimming were derived from the DNA, and the V and J assignments and clone size from that table. This table holds around 260,000 clones, 80% to 90% found once. The genes are TRBV30 and TRBJ2-2; maybe TRBD2 (5 bases). Sequenced material: peripheral blood. The sequence came from a man aged 30-40 years with acute or convalescent COVID-19. The CDR3 reads CAWSRGTNTGELFF. The CDR3 region has the DNA TGTGCCTGGAGCCGGGGTACGAACACCGGGGAGCTGTTTTTT.